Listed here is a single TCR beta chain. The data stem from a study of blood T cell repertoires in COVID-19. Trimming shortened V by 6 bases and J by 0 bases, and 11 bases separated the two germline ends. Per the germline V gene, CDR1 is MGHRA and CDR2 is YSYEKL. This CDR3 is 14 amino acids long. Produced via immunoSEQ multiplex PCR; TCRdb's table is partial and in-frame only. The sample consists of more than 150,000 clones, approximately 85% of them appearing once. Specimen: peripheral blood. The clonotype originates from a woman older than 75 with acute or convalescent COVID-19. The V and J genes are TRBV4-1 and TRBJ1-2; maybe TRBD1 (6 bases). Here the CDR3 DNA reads TGCGCCAGCAGAGGACAGTCAGCTAACTATGGCTACACCTTC. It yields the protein CASRGQSANYGYTF.